The 3 T cell receptor beta chains below all came from one sample that was sequenced in a study of shared clonotypes between healthy human individuals. TCRdb's table, derived via immunoSEQ multiplex PCR, lists solely in-frame clones and lacks some. The top ten clones hold approximately 0.5% of a sample with some 1,100,000 clones, approximately 80% of them seen once. Sequencing input: memory CD4+ T cells from PBMCs. Subset in this sample: CD45RA-negative fraction. These receptors were taken from a man between 18 and 35 years old in good health. Some clones in this sample may be carry-over from other donors' samples.

The chain is built from TRBV11-1 and TRBJ1-1, with D perhaps TRBD1 (5 bases). Germline assignment: CDR1 SGHAT and CDR2 FQDESV (reference sequence). V gave up 3 bases and J gave up 0 bases, with 8 bases separating them. The CDR3 spans 14 residues. CDR3 protein: CASSFSRVNTEAFF. CDR3 DNA sequence: TGTGCCAGCAGCTTCTCCAGGGTGAACACTGAAGCTTTCTTT.

The chain has TRBV4-3 and TRBJ2-7; 7 bases are shared with TRBD1. Looked up from germline, CDR1 is LGHNA and CDR2 is YSLEER. The CDR3 length is 16 residues. Unmatched junction bases numbered 11, after V lost 3 bases and J lost 3 bases. As DNA, the CDR3 is TGCGCCAGCAGCCACGCGACAGGGAGTCATGGCTACGAGCAGTACTTC. This encodes CASSHATGSHGYEQYF.

The gene calls are TRBV6-6 and TRBJ2-2; the D gene is possibly TRBD2 (6 bases). Germline lookup yields CDR1 MNHNY and CDR2 SVGAGI (reference sequence). This CDR3 region has 16 residues. Trimming left V 7 bases short and J 7 bases short, with 22 bases between. The CDR3 DNA follows: TGTGCCAGCACTTCGTGGGACTCGCATTCGGGCGGGGAGCTGTTTTTT. Protein sequence: CASTSWDSHSGGELFF.